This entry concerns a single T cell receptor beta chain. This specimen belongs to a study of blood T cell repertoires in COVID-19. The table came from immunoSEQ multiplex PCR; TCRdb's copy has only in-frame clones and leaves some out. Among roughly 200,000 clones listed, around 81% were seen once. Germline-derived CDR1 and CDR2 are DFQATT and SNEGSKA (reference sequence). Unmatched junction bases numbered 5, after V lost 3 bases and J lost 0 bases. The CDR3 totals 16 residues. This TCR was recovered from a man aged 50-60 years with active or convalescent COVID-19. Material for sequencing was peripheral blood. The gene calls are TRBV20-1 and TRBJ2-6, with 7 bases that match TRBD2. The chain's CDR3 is CSASGREGSGANVLTF. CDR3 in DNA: TGCAGTGCTAGTGGGAGGGAGGGCTCTGGGGCCAACGTCCTGACTTTC.